Listed here are 4 T cell receptor beta chains from one sample, sequenced in a study of metastatic and nonmetastatic thyroid tumors. TCRdb re-called the PCR reads with MiXCR. Here the sample spans under 45,000 clones, 35% being singletons. Patients were all untreated before their thyroid surgery. Specimen: tumor tissue. All receptors come from a female donor with papillary thyroid cancer or a benign thyroid nodule (not recorded which). Some clones in this sample may be carry-over from other donors' samples.

The V and J genes are TRBV12-3 or TRBV12-4 and TRBJ2-7; 14 bases are a match to TRBD2. V gave up 5 bases and J gave up 1 base; unmatched junction bases: 7. There are 17 residues in the CDR3. The CDR3 sequence is CASSLGLAGDGSYEQYF. CDR3 DNA sequence: TGTGCCAGCAGTCTGGGACTAGCGGGAGATGGGTCCTACGAGCAGTACTTC.

J is TRBJ1-2 and V is TRBV6-1, with D possibly being TRBD1 (5 bases). CDR3 length equals 14 residues. The germline V gene has CDR1 MNHNS and CDR2 SASEGT. V lost 8 bases to trimming and J lost 0 bases, with 13 bases between them. The CDR3 is CASHRDGTNYGYTF. The CDR3 DNA sequence: TGTGCCAGCCACCGGGACGGTACTAACTATGGCTACACCTTC.

This clone was detected a few times. The rearrangement uses TRBV6-1 and TRBJ2-5; a weak D match, TRBD2 (5 bases). This CDR3 comprises 17 residues. Trimming stripped 3 bases from V and 1 base from J, with 18 bases between. Germline V gene sequence: CDR1 MNHNS, CDR2 SASEGT. The CDR3 coding sequence is TGTGCCAGCAGTGAGACTACTCGACGGACTCTCCAAGAGACCCAGTACTTC. The encoded protein is CASSETTRRTLQETQYF.

The chain joins TRBV28 to TRBJ1-2; D perhaps matches TRBD1 (6 bases). V lost 5 bases, J lost 2 bases, and 15 bases lay in between. This CDR3 region has 15 residues. CDR1 is MDHEN, CDR2 SYDVKM, per germline. DNA for the CDR3: TGTGCCAGCAGTCTCGGGACAAGGCCCAACTATGGCTACACCTTC. As protein: CASSLGTRPNYGYTF.